This paragraph reports one T cell receptor beta chain. Its specificity is not known. HTBI primers from iRepertoire and Arm-PCR of CDR3 regions yielded the TCR beta libraries. TCRdb itself ran the multiplex PCR reads through MiXCR, one entry per CDR3 protein. The data show around 250,000 distinct CDR3 sequences, more than 15% seen once. The data were taken from a study of regulatory T cells in long-lasting Graves disease. General observations from the study: Preferential use of TRBV28, TRBJ1-2 and TRBJ2-5 was seen in persistent disease. Only peripheral blood was studied, not thyroid tissue.

The J segment lost 8 bases and the V segment lost 2 bases, leaving 6 bases of the junction unmatched. The CDR3 length is 14 residues. Germline CDR1 MGHRA, CDR2 YSYEKL. Specified time point: newly diagnosed GD, antithyroid drugs for less than 3 months. PBMC RNA served as the TCR library source. The sample was also reused in another study, on T cells in Graves' hyperthyroidism and ophthalmopathy.

This TCR came from a woman aged 25 to 39 with Graves disease. Sample: peripheral blood mononuclear cells (PBMCs), taken at new diagnosis, from a patient treated with antithyroid drugs. This chain links TRBV4-1 with TRBJ2-1, with 7 bases that match TRBD2. CDR3 protein: CASSQRSSGHEQFF. CDR3 DNA: TGCGCCAGCAGCCAAAGGTCTAGCGGCCATGAGCAGTTCTTC.